The 11 T cell receptor beta chains listed next were all sequenced from one sample in a study of somatic mutations in cytotoxic T cells in rheumatoid arthritis. TCRdb's table, derived via immunoSEQ multiplex PCR, lists solely in-frame clones and lacks some. The top ten clones hold roughly a tenth of a sample with about 16,000 clones, around 80% of them seen once. The sequenced sample was CD8+ T cells sorted from blood. The receptors here all came from an adult with rheumatoid arthritis.

V usage is TRBV2 and J usage is TRBJ2-3; perhaps TRBD1 as D (6 bases). CDR1 is SNHLY and CDR2 is FYNNEI in the germline V gene. This CDR3 contains 15 residues. Trimming took off 7 bases at V and 4 bases at J, with 18 bases between the two ends. In DNA form, the CDR3 reads TGTGCCAGCACAAAGGGAGCAGGGGAGTCAGATACGCAGTATTTT. It specifies CASTKGAGESDTQYF.

This chain joins TRBV7-6 and TRBJ1-4; D perhaps matches TRBD1 (6 bases). This CDR3 has 17 residues. Per germline, CDR1 SGHVS and CDR2 FNYEAQ. V lost 5 bases, J lost 4 bases, and 20 bases lay in between. CDR3 loop: CASSRSPQGSFNEKLFF. The DNA for the CDR3 is TGTGCCAGCAGCCGATCGCCCCAGGGGTCCTTTAATGAAAAACTGTTTTTT.

This chain joins TRBV27 and TRBJ2-1, with D perhaps matching TRBD2 (6 bases). The germline V gene encodes CDR1 MNHEY and CDR2 SMNVEV (reference sequence). CDR3 length equals 16 residues. The germline V and J ends were trimmed by 2 bases and 2 bases, with 13 bases remaining between them. The CDR3 sequence is CASSLAGMGAYNEQFF. The CDR3 nucleotides are TGTGCCAGCAGTTTAGCGGGGATGGGGGCCTACAATGAGCAGTTCTTC.

The CDR3 protein is CASSRTGTPGETQYF. CDR3 in DNA: TGCGCCAGCAGCCGTACCGGGACGCCGGGTGAGACCCAGTACTTC. This rearrangement joins TRBV4-1 to TRBJ2-5; D tentatively fits TRBD1 or TRBD2 (5 bases each). The V end lost 4 bases, the J end lost 5 bases, and 17 bases lay between the germline ends. This CDR3 is 15 amino acids long. Germline V lookup: CDR1 MGHRA, CDR2 YSYEKL.

This clone is judged medium-sized. The chain recombines TRBV5-1 with TRBJ2-1, with 8 nucleotides matching TRBD2. The CDR3 sequence is 14 residues long. The germline V gene encodes CDR1 SGHRS and CDR2 YFSETQ. The ends lost 5 bases at V and 7 bases at J; junction bases unmatched: 8. CDR3 residues: CASRVPGGDNEQFF. DNA for the CDR3: TGCGCCAGCAGAGTCCCGGGGGGGGATAATGAGCAGTTCTTC.

The chain is built from TRBV2 and TRBJ2-5; weak D call: TRBD2 (7 bases). The end of the DNA fits TRBJ2-7 better, so the J call may be wrong. Germline lookup yields CDR1 SNHLY and CDR2 FYNNEI. The CDR3 is 13 amino acids. CDR3 nucleotide sequence: TGTGCCAGCAGAAGGGGGGGGCCCTACGAGCAGTACTTC. Translating it yields CASRRGGPYEQYF.

V is TRBV14 and J is TRBJ2-5; D possibly matches TRBD1 or TRBD2 (5 bases each). Between the trimmed V and J ends, which lost 3 bases and 4 bases, there was a span of 12 bases. This CDR3 spans 14 amino acids. The germline V gene encodes CDR1 SGHDN and CDR2 FVKESK. The CDR3 sequence is CASSQVGGSETQYF. In DNA, the CDR3 is TGTGCCAGCAGCCAGGTTGGGGGATCAGAGACCCAGTACTTC.

V gene TRBV28 combines with J gene TRBJ2-2, with unresolved D. The CDR3 is 14 amino acids. V lost 3 bases, J lost 1 base, and 6 bases lay in between. Germline lookup yields CDR1 MDHEN and CDR2 SYDVKM. CDR3 sequence reads: CASSFLLNTGELFF. Here the CDR3 DNA reads TGTGCCAGCAGTTTTCTGTTGAACACCGGGGAGCTGTTTTTT.

The gene calls are TRBV9 and TRBJ2-2; D uncertain. Deletions cut 4 bases from V and 5 bases from J, with 21 bases between. CDR3 length equals 17 residues. The germline CDR1 and CDR2 sequences are SGDLS and YYNGEE. The chain's CDR3 is CASSPPTGSRPTGELFF. As DNA, the CDR3 is TGTGCCAGCAGCCCTCCAACCGGGTCCCGTCCGACCGGGGAGCTGTTTTTT.

The chain joins TRBV5-4 to TRBJ1-6; 8 bases align to TRBD1. Germline V gene sequence: CDR1 SGHNT, CDR2 YYREEE (reference sequence). V trimming: 3 bases; J trimming: 0 bases; junction bases outside the gene matches: 8. The CDR3 contains 18 residues. The CDR3 DNA follows: TGTGCCAGCAGCTACGGACAGGGATGGAGCTCCTATAATTCACCCCTCCACTTT. Translating gives CASSYGQGWSSYNSPLHF.

This chain joins TRBV5-1 and TRBJ2-3, with 11 bases that match TRBD2. Germline trimming cut 3 bases from V and 2 bases from J; bases unmatched to any gene: 5. This CDR3 has 16 residues. The germline V gene encodes CDR1 SGHRS and CDR2 YFSETQ. In DNA, the CDR3 is TGCGCCAGCAGCTCTCTAGCGGGGGGTTTCACAGATACGCAGTATTTT. It specifies CASSSLAGGFTDTQYF.